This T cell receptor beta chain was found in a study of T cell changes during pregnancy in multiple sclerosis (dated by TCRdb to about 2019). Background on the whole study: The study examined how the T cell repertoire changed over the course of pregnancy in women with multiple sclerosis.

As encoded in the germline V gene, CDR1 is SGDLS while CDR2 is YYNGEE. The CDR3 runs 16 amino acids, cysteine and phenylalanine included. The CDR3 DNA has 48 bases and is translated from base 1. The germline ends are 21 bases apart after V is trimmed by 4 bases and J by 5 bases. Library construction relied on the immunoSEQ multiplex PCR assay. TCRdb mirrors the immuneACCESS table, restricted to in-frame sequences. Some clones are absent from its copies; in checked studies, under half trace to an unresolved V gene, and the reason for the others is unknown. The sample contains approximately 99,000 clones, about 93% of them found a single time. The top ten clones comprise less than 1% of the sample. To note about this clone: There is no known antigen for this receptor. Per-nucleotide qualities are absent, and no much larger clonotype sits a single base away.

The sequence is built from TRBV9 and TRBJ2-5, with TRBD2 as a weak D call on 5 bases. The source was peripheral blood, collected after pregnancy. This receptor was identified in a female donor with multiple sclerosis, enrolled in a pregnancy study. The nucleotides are TGTGCCAGCAGCAGAGATGGGCGGGCGGTTCCTGAGACCCAGTACTTC. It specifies CASSRDGRAVPETQYF.